This T cell receptor beta chain was identified in a study of cytomegalovirus exposure and HLA in healthy donors. CDR1 MDHEN and CDR2 SYDVKM come from the germline V gene. The CDR3 covers 18 residues. V was clipped by 4 bases and J by 0 bases; unmatched bases: 10. The PCR contained 60 Vbeta and 13 Jbeta primers. The table came from immunoSEQ multiplex PCR; TCRdb's copy has only in-frame clones and leaves some out. This repertoire comprises about 130,000 clones; its ten largest clones make up 1.5% to 2%. About this clone: As yet, its antigen is unknown.

The study's findings and limits: It was likely that a cluster of highly shared sequence variants was a sequencing artifact.

The V gene is TRBV28, the J gene TRBJ2-3; TRBD2 aligns across 10 bases. This TCR was recovered from a man aged 18 to 30 in good health and CMV-seronegative. Material: PBMCs. The CDR3 loop reads CASSSSAISGGSTDTQYF. In nucleotides, the CDR3 is TGTGCCAGCAGTTCATCGGCTATTAGCGGGGGGAGCACAGATACGCAGTATTTT.